This section outlines one TCR beta chain sequence together with its context. This entry is derived from a study of CD8+CD57+ T cells in acquired aplastic anemia. Across the study: Recorded DNA amounts for sorted CD4+ and CD8+ cells had an average of approximately 3 ug.

All sequencing subjects had displayed CD8+CD57+ cell expansion on flow cytometry. CDR1 and CDR2 from the germline V gene are MNHNY and SVGAGI (reference sequence). The length of the CDR3 is 15 residues. The V and J ends lost 0 bases and 0 bases respectively, with 9 bases between them. TCR beta VDJ and CDR3 were profiled, and genomic DNA was the template. TCRdb reprocessed the reads with MiXCR, giving one entry per CDR3 protein. The sample shows about 160,000 distinct CDR3 sequences, 60% to 80% of them seen only once. V gene TRBV6-6 combines with J gene TRBJ2-7, with D perhaps TRBD2 (5 bases). The TCR comes from a human donor with aplastic anemia. The sequenced sample was sorted CD4+, CD8+, or CD8+CD57+ T cells (not recorded which) from PBMCs. The CDR3 is CASSYSSGSSYEQYF. DNA for the CDR3: TGTGCCAGCAGTTACTCGTCGGGGAGCTCCTACGAGCAGTACTTC.